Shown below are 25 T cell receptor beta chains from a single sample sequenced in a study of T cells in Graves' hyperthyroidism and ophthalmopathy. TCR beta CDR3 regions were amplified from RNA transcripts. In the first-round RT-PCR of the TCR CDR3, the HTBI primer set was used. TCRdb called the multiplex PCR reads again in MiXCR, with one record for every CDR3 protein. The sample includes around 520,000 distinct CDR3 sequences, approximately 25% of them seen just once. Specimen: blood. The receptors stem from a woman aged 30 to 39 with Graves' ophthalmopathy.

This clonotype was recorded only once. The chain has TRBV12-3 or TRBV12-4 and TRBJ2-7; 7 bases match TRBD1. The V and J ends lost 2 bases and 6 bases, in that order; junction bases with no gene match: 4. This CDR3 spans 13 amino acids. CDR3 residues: CASSLTTGSEQYF. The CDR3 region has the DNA TGTGCCAGCAGTTTAACGACAGGGAGCGAGCAGTACTTC.

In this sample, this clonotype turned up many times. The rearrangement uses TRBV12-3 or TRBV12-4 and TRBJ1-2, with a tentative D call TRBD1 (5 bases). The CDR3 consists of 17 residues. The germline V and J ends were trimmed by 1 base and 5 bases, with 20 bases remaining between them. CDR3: CASSLVGLGGGWYGYTF. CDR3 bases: TGTGCCAGCAGTTTAGTAGGGCTTGGGGGAGGGTGGTATGGCTACACCTTC.

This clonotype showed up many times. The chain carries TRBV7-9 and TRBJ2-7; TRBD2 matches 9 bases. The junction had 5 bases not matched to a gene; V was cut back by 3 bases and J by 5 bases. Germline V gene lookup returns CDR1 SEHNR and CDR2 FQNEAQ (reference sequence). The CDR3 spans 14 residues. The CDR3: CASSFLERGDEQYF. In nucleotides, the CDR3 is TGTGCCAGCAGCTTCCTCGAGCGGGGGGACGAGCAGTACTTC. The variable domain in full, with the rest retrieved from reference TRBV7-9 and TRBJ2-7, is DTGVSQNPRHKITKRGQNVTFRCDPISEHNRLYWYRQTLGQGPEFLTYFQNEAQLEKSRLLSDRFSAERPKGSFSTLEIQRTEQGDSAMYLCASSFLERGDEQYFGPGTRLTVT.

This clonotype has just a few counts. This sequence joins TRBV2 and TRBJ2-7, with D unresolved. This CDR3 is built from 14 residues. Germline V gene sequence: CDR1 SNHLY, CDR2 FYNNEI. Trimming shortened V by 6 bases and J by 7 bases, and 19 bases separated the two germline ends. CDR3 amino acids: CASSPEQPPSEQYF. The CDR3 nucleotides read TGTGCCAGCAGCCCCGAACAGCCCCCTAGTGAGCAGTACTTC.

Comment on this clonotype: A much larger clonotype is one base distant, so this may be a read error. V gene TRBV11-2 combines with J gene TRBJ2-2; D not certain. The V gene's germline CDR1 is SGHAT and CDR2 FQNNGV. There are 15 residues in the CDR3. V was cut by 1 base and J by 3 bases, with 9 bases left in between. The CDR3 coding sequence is TGTGCCAGCAGCTTAGTGGCGGCCGACACCGGGGAGCTGTTTTTT. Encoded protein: CASSLVAADTGELFF.

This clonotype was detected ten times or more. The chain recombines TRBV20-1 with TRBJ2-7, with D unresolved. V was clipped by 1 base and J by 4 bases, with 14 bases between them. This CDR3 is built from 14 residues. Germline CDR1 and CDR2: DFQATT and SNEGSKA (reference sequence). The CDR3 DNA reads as TGCAGTGCTAGAGCGGTGCAGCTACGGTACGAGCAGTACTTC. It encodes CSARAVQLRYEQYF.

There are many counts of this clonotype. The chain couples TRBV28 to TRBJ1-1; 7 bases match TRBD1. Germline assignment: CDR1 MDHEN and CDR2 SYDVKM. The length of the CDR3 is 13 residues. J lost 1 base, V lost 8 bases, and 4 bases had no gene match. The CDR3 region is CASRGTENTEAFF. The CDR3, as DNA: TGTGCCAGCCGAGGGACAGAGAACACTGAAGCTTTCTTT.

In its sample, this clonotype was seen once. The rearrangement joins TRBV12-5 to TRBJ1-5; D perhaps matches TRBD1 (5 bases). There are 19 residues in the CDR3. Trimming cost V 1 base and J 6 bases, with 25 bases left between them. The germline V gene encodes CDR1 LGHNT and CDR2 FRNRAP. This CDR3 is CASGLAQGVSDLRGQPQHF. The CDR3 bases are TGTGCTAGTGGTTTGGCGCAAGGAGTGTCGGACCTAAGGGGTCAGCCCCAGCATTTT.

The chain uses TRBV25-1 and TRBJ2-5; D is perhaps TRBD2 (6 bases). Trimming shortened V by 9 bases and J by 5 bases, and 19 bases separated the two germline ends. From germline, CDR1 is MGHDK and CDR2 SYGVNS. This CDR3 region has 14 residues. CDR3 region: CASQSGRADETQYF. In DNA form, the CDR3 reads TGTGCCAGTCAGAGCGGGCGGGCGGATGAGACCCAGTACTTC.

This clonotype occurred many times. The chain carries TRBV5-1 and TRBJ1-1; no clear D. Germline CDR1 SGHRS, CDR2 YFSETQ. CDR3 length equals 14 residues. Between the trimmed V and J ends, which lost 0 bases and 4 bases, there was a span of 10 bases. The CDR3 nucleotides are TGCGCCAGCAGCTTGGTCCAGGAAGCCACTGAAGCTTTCTTT. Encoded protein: CASSLVQEATEAFF. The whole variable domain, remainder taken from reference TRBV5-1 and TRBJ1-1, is KAGVTQTPRYLIKTRGQQVTLSCSPISGHRSVSWYQQTPGQGLQFLFEYFSETQRNKGNFPGRFSGRQFSNSRSEMNVSTLELGDSALYLCASSLVQEATEAFFGQGTRLTVV.

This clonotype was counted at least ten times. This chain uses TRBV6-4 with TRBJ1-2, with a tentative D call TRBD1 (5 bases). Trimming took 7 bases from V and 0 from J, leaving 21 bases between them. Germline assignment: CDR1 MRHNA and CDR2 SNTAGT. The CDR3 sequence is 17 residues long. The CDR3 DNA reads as TGTGCCAGCACCATCGGGACGGAAATCGTTACTAACTATGGCTACACCTTC. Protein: CASTIGTEIVTNYGYTF.

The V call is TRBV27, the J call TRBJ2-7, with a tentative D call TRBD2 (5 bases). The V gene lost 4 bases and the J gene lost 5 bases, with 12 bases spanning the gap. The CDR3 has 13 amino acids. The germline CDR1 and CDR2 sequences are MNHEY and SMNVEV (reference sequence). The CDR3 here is CASSSPLEDEQYF. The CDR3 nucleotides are TGTGCCAGCAGTTCCCCCCTGGAGGACGAGCAGTACTTC.

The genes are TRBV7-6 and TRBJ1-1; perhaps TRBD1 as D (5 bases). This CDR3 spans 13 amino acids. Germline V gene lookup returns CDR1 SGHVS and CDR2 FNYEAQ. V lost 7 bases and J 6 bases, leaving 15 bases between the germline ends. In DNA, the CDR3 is TGTGCCAGCACCCCAGGGCCGGGGGCTGAAGCTTTCTTT. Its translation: CASTPGPGAEAFF.

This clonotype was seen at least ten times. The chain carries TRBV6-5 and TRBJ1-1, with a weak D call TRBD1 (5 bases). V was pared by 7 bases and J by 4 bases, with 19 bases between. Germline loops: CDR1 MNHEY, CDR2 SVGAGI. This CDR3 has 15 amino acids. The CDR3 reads CASTGQVIKFTEAFF. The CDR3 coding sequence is TGTGCCAGCACGGGGCAGGTGATTAAGTTCACTGAAGCTTTCTTT.

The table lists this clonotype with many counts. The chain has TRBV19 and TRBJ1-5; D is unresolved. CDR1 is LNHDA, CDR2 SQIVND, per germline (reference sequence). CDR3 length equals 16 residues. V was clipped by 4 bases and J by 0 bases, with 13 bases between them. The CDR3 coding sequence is TGTGCCAGTAGTAAGCCGGCAGGCTATAGCAATCAGCCCCAGCATTTT. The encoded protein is CASSKPAGYSNQPQHF.

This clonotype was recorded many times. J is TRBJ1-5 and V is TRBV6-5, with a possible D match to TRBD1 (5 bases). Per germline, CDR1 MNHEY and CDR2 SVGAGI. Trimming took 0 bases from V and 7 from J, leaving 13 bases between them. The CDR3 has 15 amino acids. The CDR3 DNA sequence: TGTGCCAGCAGTTACTCCGGGGGATCGGGGCAGCCCCAGCATTTT. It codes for CASSYSGGSGQPQHF.

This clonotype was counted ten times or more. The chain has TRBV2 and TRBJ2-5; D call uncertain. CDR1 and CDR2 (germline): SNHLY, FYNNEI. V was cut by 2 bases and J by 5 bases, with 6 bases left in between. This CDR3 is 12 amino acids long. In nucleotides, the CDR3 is TGTGCCAGCAGTGAACAGAAGGAGACCCAGTACTTC. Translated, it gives CASSEQKETQYF.

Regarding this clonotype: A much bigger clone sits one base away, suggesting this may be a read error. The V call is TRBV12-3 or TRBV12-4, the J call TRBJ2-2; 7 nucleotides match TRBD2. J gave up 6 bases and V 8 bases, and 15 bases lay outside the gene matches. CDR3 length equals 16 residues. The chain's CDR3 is CASVRMSGDPPGELFF. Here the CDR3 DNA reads TGTGCCAGCGTGAGAATGAGCGGGGACCCCCCCGGGGAGCTGTTTTTT.

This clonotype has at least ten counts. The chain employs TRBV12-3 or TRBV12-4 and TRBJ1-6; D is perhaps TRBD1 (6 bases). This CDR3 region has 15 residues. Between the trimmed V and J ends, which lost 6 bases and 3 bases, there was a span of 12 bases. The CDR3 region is CASSLGGHYNSPLHF. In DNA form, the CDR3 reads TGTGCCAGCAGCCTAGGGGGGCACTATAATTCACCCCTCCACTTT.

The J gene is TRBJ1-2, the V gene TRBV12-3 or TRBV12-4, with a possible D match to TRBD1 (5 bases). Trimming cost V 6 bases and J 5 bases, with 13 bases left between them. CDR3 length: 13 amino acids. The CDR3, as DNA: TGTGCCAGCAGGGAGACAGATCTTTATGGCTACACCTTC. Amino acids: CASRETDLYGYTF.

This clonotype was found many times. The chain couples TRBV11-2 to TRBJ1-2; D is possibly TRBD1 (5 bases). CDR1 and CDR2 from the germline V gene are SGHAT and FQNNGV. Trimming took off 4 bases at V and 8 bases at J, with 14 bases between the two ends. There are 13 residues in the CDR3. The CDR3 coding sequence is TGTGCCAGCAGCTCCGGGGGTATGGAGGGCTACACCTTC. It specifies CASSSGGMEGYTF. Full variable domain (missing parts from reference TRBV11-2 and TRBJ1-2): EAGVAQSPRYKIIEKRQSVAFWCNPISGHATLYWYQQILGQGPKLLIQFQNNGVVDDSQLPKDRFSAERLKGVDSTLKIQPAKLEDSAVYLCASSSGGMEGYTFGSGTRLTVV.

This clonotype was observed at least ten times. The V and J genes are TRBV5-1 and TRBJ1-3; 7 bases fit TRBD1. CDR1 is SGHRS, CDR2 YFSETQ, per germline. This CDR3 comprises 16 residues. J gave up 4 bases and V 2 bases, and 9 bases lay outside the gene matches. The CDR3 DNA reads TGCGCCAGCAGCTTCGGCACAGGGGCAATCGGAAACACCATATATTTT. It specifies CASSFGTGAIGNTIYF.

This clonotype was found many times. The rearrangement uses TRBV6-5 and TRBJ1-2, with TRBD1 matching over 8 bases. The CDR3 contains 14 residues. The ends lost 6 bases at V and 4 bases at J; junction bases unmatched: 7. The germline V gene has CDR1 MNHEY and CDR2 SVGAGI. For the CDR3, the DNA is TGTGCCAGCAGGCCAGGACAGGGCCGCTATGGCTACACCTTC. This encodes CASRPGQGRYGYTF.

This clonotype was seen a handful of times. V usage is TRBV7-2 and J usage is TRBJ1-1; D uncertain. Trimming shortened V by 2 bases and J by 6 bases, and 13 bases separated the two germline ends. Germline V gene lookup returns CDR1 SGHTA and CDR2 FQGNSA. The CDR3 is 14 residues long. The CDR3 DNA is TGTGCCAGCAGCTTATTTGGGGTGGACTCTGAAGCTTTCTTT. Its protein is CASSLFGVDSEAFF.

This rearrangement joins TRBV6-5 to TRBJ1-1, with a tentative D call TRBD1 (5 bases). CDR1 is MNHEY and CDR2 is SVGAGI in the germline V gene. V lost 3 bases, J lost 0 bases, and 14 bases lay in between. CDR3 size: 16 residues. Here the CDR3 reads CASSYNGRQLNTEAFF. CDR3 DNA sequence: TGTGCCAGCAGTTATAACGGTCGACAGCTGAACACTGAAGCTTTCTTT.